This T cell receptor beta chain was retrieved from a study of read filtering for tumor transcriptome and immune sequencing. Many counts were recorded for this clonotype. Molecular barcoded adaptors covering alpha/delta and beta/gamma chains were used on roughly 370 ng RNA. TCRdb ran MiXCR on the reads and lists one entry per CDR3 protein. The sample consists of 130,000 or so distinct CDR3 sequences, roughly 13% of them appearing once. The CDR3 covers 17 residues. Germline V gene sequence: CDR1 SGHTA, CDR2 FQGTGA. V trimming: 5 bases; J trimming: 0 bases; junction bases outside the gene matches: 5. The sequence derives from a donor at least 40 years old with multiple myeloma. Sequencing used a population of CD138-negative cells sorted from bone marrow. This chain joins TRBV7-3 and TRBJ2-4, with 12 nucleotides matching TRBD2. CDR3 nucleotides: TGTGCCAGCAGCACAGGGACTAGCGGGTTAGCCAAAAACATTCAGTACTTC. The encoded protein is CASSTGTSGLAKNIQYF.